This T cell receptor (beta chain) was recovered during a study of sequential checkpoint blockade in melanoma. Treatment described: randomized to nivolumab then ipilimumab (arm A) or the reverse (arm B). The protocol was immunoSEQ multiplex PCR, while the TCRdb copy is restricted to in-frame clones and leaves out a portion. This repertoire shows 25,000 to 30,000 clones, approximately 80% found once; its top ten account for about 14%. V shed 4 bases and J shed 1 base, with 20 bases lying between them. This CDR3 has 17 residues. Germline lookup yields CDR1 SGDLS and CDR2 YYNGEE. V usage is TRBV9 and J usage is TRBJ1-1, with a tentative D call TRBD1 (5 bases). Sequences were derived from CD8+ T cells sorted from blood (inferred from file names), sampled from a patient given nivolumab and ipilimumab in sequence. The sequence derives from a human donor with melanoma. The CDR3 loop reads CASSTYATVLRNTEAFF. For the CDR3, the DNA is TGTGCCAGCAGCACCTACGCGACAGTGCTACGGAACACTGAAGCTTTCTTT.